The T cell receptor (beta chain) under discussion was sequenced for a study of Ad26.COV2.S vaccination and SARS-CoV-2 variants. The treatment here: around 19 received Ad26.COV2.S at low or high dose, single or two shots; about 5 received placebo; per-sample allocation not given. Samples were taken on day 63 after the first vaccine or placebo injection. A Boston adult aged 18-55 years was the donor. CDR1 is GTSNPN and CDR2 is SVGIG in the germline V gene (reference sequence). V was pared by 2 bases and J by 4 bases, with 12 bases between. CDR3 length: 14 residues. This table comes from immunoSEQ multiplex PCR, and its TCRdb copy is limited to in-frame clones, with some not included. The sample has some 640,000 clones; 80% to 90% are singletons.

The sample in question was peripheral blood, obtained in a trial of Ad26.COV2.S vaccine versus placebo. V is TRBV30 and J is TRBJ1-3, with D maybe TRBD1 (6 bases). The clonotype was recovered from a person aged 18-65 years who received the Ad26.COV2.S COVID-19 vaccine or a placebo. The CDR3 loop reads CAWSNWGGGNTIYF. CDR3 DNA sequence: TGTGCCTGGAGTAATTGGGGGGGCGGAAACACCATATATTTT.